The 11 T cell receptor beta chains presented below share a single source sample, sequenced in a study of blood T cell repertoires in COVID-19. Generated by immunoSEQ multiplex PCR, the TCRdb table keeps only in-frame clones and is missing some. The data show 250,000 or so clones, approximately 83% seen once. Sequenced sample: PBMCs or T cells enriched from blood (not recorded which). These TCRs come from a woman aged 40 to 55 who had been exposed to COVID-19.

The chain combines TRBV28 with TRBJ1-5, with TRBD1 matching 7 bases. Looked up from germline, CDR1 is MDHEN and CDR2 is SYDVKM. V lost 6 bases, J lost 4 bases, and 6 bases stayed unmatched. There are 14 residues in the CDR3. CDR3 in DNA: TGTGCCAGCAGGGAGCTACAGGGGAATCAGCCCCAGCATTTT. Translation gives CASRELQGNQPQHF. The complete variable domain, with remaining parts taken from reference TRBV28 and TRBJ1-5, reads DVKVTQSSRYLVKRTGEKVFLECVQDMDHENMFWYRQDPGLGLRLIYFSYDVKMKEKGDIPEGYSVSREKKERFSLILESASTNQTSMYLCASRELQGNQPQHFGDGTRLSIL.

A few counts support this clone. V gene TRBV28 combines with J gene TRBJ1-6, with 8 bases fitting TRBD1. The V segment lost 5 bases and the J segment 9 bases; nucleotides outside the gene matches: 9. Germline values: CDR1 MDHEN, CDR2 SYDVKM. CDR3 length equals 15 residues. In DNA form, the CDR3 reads TGTGCCAGCAGTCGCCACAGGGGGGGCGTTTCACCCCTCCACTTT. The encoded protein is CASSRHRGGVSPLHF.

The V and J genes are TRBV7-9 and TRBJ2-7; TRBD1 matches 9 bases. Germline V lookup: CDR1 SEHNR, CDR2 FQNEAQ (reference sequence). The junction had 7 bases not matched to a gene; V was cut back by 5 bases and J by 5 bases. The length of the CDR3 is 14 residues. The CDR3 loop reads CASSRGQGRDEQYF. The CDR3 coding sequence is TGTGCCAGCAGCCGGGGACAGGGACGTGACGAGCAGTACTTC.

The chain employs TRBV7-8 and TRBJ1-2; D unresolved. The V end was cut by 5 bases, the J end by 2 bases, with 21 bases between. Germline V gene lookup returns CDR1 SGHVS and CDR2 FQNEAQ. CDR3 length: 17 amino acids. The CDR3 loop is CASSEFYLDLGNYGYTF. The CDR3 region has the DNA TGTGCCAGCAGCGAATTCTATCTGGACTTGGGCAACTATGGCTACACCTTC.

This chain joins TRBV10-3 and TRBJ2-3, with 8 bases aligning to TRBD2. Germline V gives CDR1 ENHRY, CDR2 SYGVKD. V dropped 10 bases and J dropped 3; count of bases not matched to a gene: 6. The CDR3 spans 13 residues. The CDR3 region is CATTLAGTDTQYF. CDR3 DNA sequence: TGTGCCACCACCTTAGCGGGGACAGATACGCAGTATTTT.

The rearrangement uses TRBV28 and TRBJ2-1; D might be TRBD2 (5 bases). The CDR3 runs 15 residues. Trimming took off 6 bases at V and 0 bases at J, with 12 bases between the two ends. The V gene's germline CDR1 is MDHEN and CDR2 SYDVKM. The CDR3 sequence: CASRATGSSYNEQFF. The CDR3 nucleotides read TGTGCCAGCAGAGCCACGGGGAGCTCCTACAATGAGCAGTTCTTC.

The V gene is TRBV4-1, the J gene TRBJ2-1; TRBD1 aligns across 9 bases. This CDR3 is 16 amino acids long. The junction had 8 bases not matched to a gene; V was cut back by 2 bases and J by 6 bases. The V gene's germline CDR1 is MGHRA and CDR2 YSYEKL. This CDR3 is CASSQIAGTGTNEQFF. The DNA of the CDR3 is TGCGCCAGCAGCCAAATTGCCGGGACAGGGACCAATGAGCAGTTCTTC.

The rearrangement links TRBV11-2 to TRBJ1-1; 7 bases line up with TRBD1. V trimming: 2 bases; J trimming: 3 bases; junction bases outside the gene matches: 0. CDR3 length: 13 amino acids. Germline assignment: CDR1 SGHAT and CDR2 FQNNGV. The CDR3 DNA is TGTGCCAGCAGCTTAACAGGGGACACTGAAGCTTTCTTT. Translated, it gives CASSLTGDTEAFF.

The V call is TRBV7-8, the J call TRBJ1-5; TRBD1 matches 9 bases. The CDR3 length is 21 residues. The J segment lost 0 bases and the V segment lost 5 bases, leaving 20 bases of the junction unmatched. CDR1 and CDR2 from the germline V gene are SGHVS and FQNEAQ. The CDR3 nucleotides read TGTGCCAGCAGCGCCCAGTCGCTGCCGGGACAGGGTCCCTTTAGCAATCAGCCCCAGCATTTT. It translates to CASSAQSLPGQGPFSNQPQHF. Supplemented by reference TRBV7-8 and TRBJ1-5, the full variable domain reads GAGVSQSPRYKVAKRGQDVALRCDPISGHVSLFWYQQALGQGPEFLTYFQNEAQLDKSGLPSDRFFAERPEGSVSTLKIQRTQQEDSAVYLCASSAQSLPGQGPFSNQPQHFGDGTRLSIL.

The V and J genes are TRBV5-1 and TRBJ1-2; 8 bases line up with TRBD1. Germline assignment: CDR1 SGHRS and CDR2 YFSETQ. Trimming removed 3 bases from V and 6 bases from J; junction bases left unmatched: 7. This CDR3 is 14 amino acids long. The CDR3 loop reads CASSYRDRNDGYTF. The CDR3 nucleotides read TGCGCCAGCAGCTACCGGGACAGGAATGATGGCTACACCTTC.

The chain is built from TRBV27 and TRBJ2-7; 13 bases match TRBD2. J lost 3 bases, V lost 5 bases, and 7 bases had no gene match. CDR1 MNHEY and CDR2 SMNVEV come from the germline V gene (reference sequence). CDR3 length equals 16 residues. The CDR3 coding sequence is TGTGCCAGCAGTGTCGGGACTAGCGGGGCAAACTACGAGCAGTACTTC. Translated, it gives CASSVGTSGANYEQYF.